What follows is one T cell receptor beta chain and its context. No antigen is known for it. There are no base qualities to consult, and no much larger clone falls within one base. For the CD8 naive samples, CD45RO-negative cells were positively selected for CCR7, yielding a CD45RA+CCR7+ population from which TemRA cells were excluded. Donors were healthy HIV-negative adults with no recently reported acute infections or vaccinations. Every donor was a Caucasian adult residing in Nashville, Tennessee, USA. Blood was collected by leukapheresis, and PBMCs were isolated by Ficoll-Histopaque density gradient centrifugation and then cryopreserved in liquid nitrogen vapor phase. Analytical flow cytometry was used to check the purity and quantity of every magnetically sorted T cell population. Each sorted fraction had its genomic DNA isolated and then quantified by UV absorbance on a Nanodrop 2000c. The CDR3 goes from the cysteine to the phenylalanine over 14 residues. Only CDR3 DNA is held: 42 bases, read in frame from base 1. Cut back by 6 bases and 3 bases, the V and J ends lie 15 bases apart. CDR1 and CDR2 are drawn from the germline V gene: MGHRA, YSYEKL.

This entry comes from a study of shared clonotypes between healthy human individuals (dated by TCRdb to 2020 to 2021). Regarding the research as a whole: A couple of women and three men aged 18 to 49 years were included in the cohort. For each donor, CD4 naive and CD4 memory were each given three plates, CD8 naive was given two plates, and CD8 memory was given one plate. Libraries were prepared and TCR repertoires were sequenced by different laboratories using diverse techniques, in order to increase sequencing depth and limit assay-specific biases. Leukapheresis yielded between about 0.9 and 8.9 billion PBMCs per donor. Blood TCR repertoires of a handful of healthy adults were deeply sequenced to estimate repertoire size and the extent of clonotype sharing between individuals.

Study-level results and caveats: Compared with non-shared clonotypes, the clonotypes found in all four sorted-subset donors had higher generation probabilities. The small number of donors limited the genetic and exposure-history diversity represented. Across four donors, approximately 5% of naive CD4, roughly 3.8% of naive CD8, roughly 2.3% of memory CD4, and over 0.35% of memory CD8 clonotypes were shared. Larger estimated clonotype richness was generally found for naive subsets than for memory subsets. Incomplete sequencing was indicated by rarefaction of sorted-subset datasets, despite the large sequencing depth. Pairwise subsampling led to the expectation that sequencing depth would affect the degree of clonotype sharing among donors. Sampling was limited to blood, and TCR repertoires in tissue likely differ from TCR repertoires in blood.

TCR CDR3 regions were amplified from genomic DNA by multiplex PCR using the deep immunoSEQ assay. Extracted genomic DNA from each cell subset was distributed evenly across all wells of several immunoSEQ 96-well plates, and each plate was treated as a replicate. For sorted subsets, about 210 ng of genomic DNA, equivalent to around 29,000 T cell genomes, went into each replicate PCR. Purified libraries were measured with a Qubit 3.0 fluorometer, size-checked on a Bioanalyzer 2100, and measured again with the KAPA Library Quantification kit. Every immunoSEQ 96-well plate was sequenced on a dedicated single-read 150-cycle Illumina NextSeq 550 flow cell. The authors' analysis ran thus. Because the immunoSEQ output included only junctional sequences and no quality scores, the filtering could not be the same as the filtering used for full-length reads. Sequences were annotated with PyIR, a Python wrapper for IgBLAST v1.9, and V/J genes and CDR3 were assigned using IMGT germline references. Any read was removed if the V/J assignment was weak (E-value above 1e-6), the CDR3 was missing, or the read contained stop codons, out-of-frame junctions, or ambiguous translated residues. A V3J clonotype was defined by an identical inferred V gene, J gene, and CDR3 amino acid sequence. The percentage overlap between two repertoires was calculated by dividing the number of shared unique clonotypes by the size of the smaller repertoire. RTK rarefaction, the Chao1 estimator, and Recon v2.1 estimates of unobserved clonotypes were used to assess repertoire richness. OLGA was used to compute generation probabilities for all TCRbeta clonotypes that the gDNA method yielded from a handful of donors. TCRdb holds this immuneACCESS table with in-frame rearrangements only. Some clones are missing; in checked studies, unresolved V genes explain under half, and the rest has no known cause. V and J calls and clone size are those listed in that table; D and trimming were worked out from the DNA. The sample profile shows around 2,000,000 clones; less than 95% of them were found once. The top ten constitute 1.2% of the sample.

Sample: naive CD8+ T cells sorted from blood. The cell subset or site label of this sample denotes: CD45RA+CCR7+. The chain is encoded by TRBV4-1 joined to TRBJ2-7, and perhaps TRBD1 as D gene, on 6 matching bases. The receptor was derived from a man between 18 and 29 years old in good health. The CDR3 sequence is CASSPDRSVYEQYF. The sequenced DNA is TGCGCCAGCAGTCCCGACAGGTCTGTCTACGAGCAGTACTTC.